This TCR beta chain comes out of a study of naive and memory T cell subsets. Study-level points and caveats: A few larger clonotypes appeared in naive repertoires, especially CD8, possibly memory cells re-expressing CD45RA. In CD4 and CD8 cells, diversity dropped from naive through EMRA.

The beta constant-region primer was an equimolar mix of two oligonucleotides covering TRBC1 and TRBC2. Ligated cDNA was amplified by four rounds of PCR with nested alpha and beta constant-region primers and SP2. The cDNA 3' end received a ligated single-stranded oligonucleotide carrying the SP2 primer and a 12-nucleotide UMI. TCRdb processed the UMI-ligation and nested PCR reads anew with MiXCR; each CDR3 protein has one entry. The sample contains roughly 100,000 distinct CDR3 sequences, about 11% of which appear only once. This CDR3 is built from 16 residues. V shed 2 bases, J shed 0 bases, and the junction held 8 bases outside the gene matches. Looked up from germline, CDR1 is SQVTM and CDR2 is ANQGSEA. Worth noting for this clonotype: Antigen: not known.

The sequence derives from a human donor in good health. This chain links TRBV29-1 with TRBJ2-3; 7 positions match TRBD2. Specimen: naive CD4+ T cells from blood. In DNA form, the CDR3 reads TGCAGCGTTGAACAGCGGGGCTCTCCTAGCACAGATACGCAGTATTTT. Translating gives CSVEQRGSPSTDTQYF.